This is a list of T cell receptor beta chains from one sample in a study of blood T cells in healthy people across ages. Each CDR3 protein gets one entry after TCRdb re-called the 5' RACE reads with MiXCR. The sample yields approximately 800,000 distinct CDR3 sequences, about 55% seen once. Input material: blood. These receptors were collected from a man aged 80 or over in good health. Both conserved end residues are part of each CDR3. The D gene is left open where the match is weak. The size entry is marked missing in some rows and otherwise reads once, few, many or a size class.

clone_size	d_call	j_call	v_call	cdr3_aa	cdr3_nt
few	TRBD1	TRBJ2-5	TRBV5-5	CASSSGQGPREWQETQYF	TGTGCCAGCAGCTCGGGACAGGGTCCCCGGGAGTGGCAAGAGACCCAGTACTTC
NA	NA	TRBJ2-1	TRBV10-3	CAVSQRLDNNEQFF	TGTGCCGTCAGCCAGCGGCTAGACAACAATGAGCAGTTCTTC
NA	NA	TRBJ1-2	TRBV6-5	CASSYRGSNYDYTF	TGTGCCAGCAGTTACAGGGGTTCTAACTATGACTACACCTTC
NA	TRBD2	TRBJ2-1	TRBV4-1	CASNFPTSGRINEQFF	TGCGCCAGCAACTTCCCCACTAGCGGGAGGATCAATGAGCAGTTCTTC
NA	TRBD1	TRBJ1-5	TRBV28	CASSDRANQPQHF	TGTGCCAGCAGCGACAGGGCCAATCAGCCCCAGCATTTT
few	NA	TRBJ1-1	TRBV4-1	CASSLSLRALNTEAFF	TGCGCCAGCAGCCTAAGCCTCAGGGCCCTGAACACTGAAGCTTTCTTT
once	TRBD1	TRBJ2-6	TRBV12-3/TRBV12-4	CATQDRNSGANVLTF	TGTGCCACTCAGGACAGGAACTCTGGGGCCAACGTCCTGACTTTC
few	NA	TRBJ1-1	TRBV6-1	CASSDRENTEAFF	TGTGCCAGCAGTGACAGGGAGAACACTGAAGCTTTCTTT
NA	TRBD1	TRBJ1-2	TRBV28	CASEGQGIYGYTF	TGTGCCAGCGAGGGACAGGGGATCTATGGCTACACCTTC
NA	TRBD2	TRBJ2-5	TRBV11-2	CASSFSSGSETQYF	TGTGCCAGCAGCTTTTCTAGCGGGAGTGAGACCCAGTACTTC
few	NA	TRBJ2-7	TRBV12-3/TRBV12-4	CASSLRREQYF	TGTGCCAGCAGTTTACGCCGGGAGCAGTACTTC
few	TRBD2	TRBJ2-1	TRBV28	CASSLGGRGEQFF	TGTGCCAGCAGTTTGGGTGGGAGGGGTGAGCAGTTCTTC
few	NA	TRBJ1-5	TRBV20-1	CSATTGADQPQHF	TGCAGTGCTACAACGGGAGCGGATCAGCCCCAGCATTTT
once	NA	TRBJ2-4	TRBV10-1	CASSESRVTGEQYF	TGCGCCAGCAGTGAGTCGCGGGTCACGGGGGAGCAGTACTTC
NA	TRBD1	TRBJ2-3	TRBV10-1	CASSESRTGYAYF	TGCGCCAGCAGTGAGTCCCGGACAGGATACGCGTATTTT
NA	NA	TRBJ1-5	TRBV15	CATSLAAPRRGNQPQHF	TGTGCCACCAGCCTGGCGGCACCCCGCAGGGGCAATCAGCCCCAGCATTTT
once	NA	TRBJ2-1	TRBV7-9	CASSLGGIGHEQFF	TGTGCCAGCAGCTTAGGCGGGATTGGCCATGAGCAGTTCTTC
NA	TRBD2	TRBJ2-1	TRBV7-2	CASRPNGLANYNEQFF	TGTGCCAGCAGACCCAACGGACTAGCGAACTACAATGAGCAGTTCTTC
many	NA	TRBJ2-1	TRBV11-2	CASSFKRLSYNEQFF	TGTGCCAGCAGCTTCAAGCGGCTAAGCTACAATGAGCAGTTCTTC
once	NA	TRBJ2-2	TRBV2	CASSRDQLFF	TGTGCCAGCAGTCGAGACCAGCTGTTTTTT
NA	TRBD2	TRBJ2-3	TRBV18	CASSPGLVPGTQYF	TGTGCCAGCTCACCGGGACTAGTCCCAGGTACGCAGTATTTT
NA	TRBD1	TRBJ1-4	TRBV29-1	CSVLQGAEKLFF	TGCAGCGTCTTACAGGGGGCCGAAAAACTGTTTTTT
NA	TRBD2	TRBJ2-7	TRBV12-3/TRBV12-4	CASTQGGGSSPYEQYF	TGTGCCAGCACCCAAGGTGGCGGGAGTTCACCCTACGAGCAGTACTTC
NA	TRBD2	TRBJ2-3	TRBV20-1	CSASLREAPTDTQYF	TGCAGTGCTAGCTTGCGGGAGGCCCCCACAGATACGCAGTATTTT
NA	NA	TRBJ2-1	TRBV7-3	CASSLYSTDNEQFF	TGTGCCAGCAGCTTATATTCTACAGACAATGAGCAGTTCTTC
NA	TRBD1	TRBJ2-1	TRBV20-1	CSARPGTGGMEQFF	TGCAGTGCTAGACCCGGGACAGGGGGTATGGAGCAGTTCTTC
NA	TRBD2	TRBJ2-5	TRBV20-1	CSARPGTSVQVGQYF	TGCAGTGCTAGACCCGGGACTAGCGTGCAGGTCGGGCAGTACTTC
NA	NA	TRBJ2-5	TRBV6-5	CASSYPGPREAQYF	TGTGCCAGCAGTTACCCGGGACCCCGCGAAGCCCAGTACTTC
NA	NA	TRBJ1-2	TRBV12-3/TRBV12-4	CASSPWVPNYGYTF	TGTGCCAGCAGTCCATGGGTCCCTAACTATGGCTACACCTTC
NA	TRBD2	TRBJ2-5	TRBV5-1	CASSMGLSEKTQYF	TGCGCCAGTAGCATGGGACTATCGGAAAAGACCCAGTACTTC
NA	TRBD2	TRBJ2-1	TRBV20-1	CSATSGGTYNEQFF	TGCAGTGCTACCAGCGGGGGCACCTACAATGAGCAGTTCTTC